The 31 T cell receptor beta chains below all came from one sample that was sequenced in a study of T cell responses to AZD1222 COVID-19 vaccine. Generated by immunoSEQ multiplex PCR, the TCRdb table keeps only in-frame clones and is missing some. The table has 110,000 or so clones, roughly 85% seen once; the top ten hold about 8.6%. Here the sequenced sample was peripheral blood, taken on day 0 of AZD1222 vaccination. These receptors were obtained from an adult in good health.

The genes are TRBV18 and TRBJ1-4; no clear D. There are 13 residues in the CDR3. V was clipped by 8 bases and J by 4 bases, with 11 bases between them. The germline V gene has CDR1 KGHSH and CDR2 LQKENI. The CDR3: CASAGGGNEKLFF. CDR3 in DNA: TGTGCCAGCGCTGGAGGAGGTAATGAAAAACTGTTTTTT.

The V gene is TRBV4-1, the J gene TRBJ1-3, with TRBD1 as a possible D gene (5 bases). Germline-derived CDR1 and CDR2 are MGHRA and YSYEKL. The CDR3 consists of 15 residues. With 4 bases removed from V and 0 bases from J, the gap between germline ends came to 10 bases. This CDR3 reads CASSRDDYSGNTIYF. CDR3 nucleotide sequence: TGCGCCAGCAGCCGGGACGACTACTCTGGAAACACCATATATTTT.

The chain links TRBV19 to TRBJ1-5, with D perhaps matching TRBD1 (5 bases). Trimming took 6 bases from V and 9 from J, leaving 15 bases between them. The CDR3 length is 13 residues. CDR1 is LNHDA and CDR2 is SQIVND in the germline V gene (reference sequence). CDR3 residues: CASRVGGDGPQHF. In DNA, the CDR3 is TGTGCCAGTAGAGTTGGGGGGGATGGGCCCCAGCATTTT.

CDR3 protein: CASSLGGLAGEQYF. The DNA for the CDR3 is TGTGCCAGCAGCTTAGGTGGCCTAGCGGGCGAGCAGTACTTC. This chain links TRBV7-2 with TRBJ2-7; 8 bases are shared with TRBD2. Looked up from germline, CDR1 is SGHTA and CDR2 is FQGNSA. This CDR3 region has 14 residues. With V trimmed by 1 base and J by 6 bases, 5 bases remained unmatched.

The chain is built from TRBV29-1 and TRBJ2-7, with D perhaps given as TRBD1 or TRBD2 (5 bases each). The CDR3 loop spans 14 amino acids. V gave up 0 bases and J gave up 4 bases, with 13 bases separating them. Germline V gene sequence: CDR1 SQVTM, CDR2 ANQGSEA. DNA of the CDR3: TGCAGCGTTGAAGAACCGGGACGGCTGTACGAGCAGTACTTC. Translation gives CSVEEPGRLYEQYF.

DNA of the CDR3: TGTGCCAGCAGTGAAGCGGCCGGTATAGGGGAAAAACTGTTTTTT. Translating it yields CASSEAAGIGEKLFF. V gene TRBV6-1 combines with J gene TRBJ1-4; no reliable D call. From germline, CDR1 is MNHNS and CDR2 SASEGT. The CDR3 contains 15 residues. V lost 0 bases and J lost 8, with 13 bases in between.

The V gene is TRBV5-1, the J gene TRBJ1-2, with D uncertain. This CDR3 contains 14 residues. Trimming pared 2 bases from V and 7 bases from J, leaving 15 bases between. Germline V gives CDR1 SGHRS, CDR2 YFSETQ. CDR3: CASSLGSDGVGYTF. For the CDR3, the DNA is TGCGCCAGCAGCTTAGGCTCTGACGGAGTTGGCTACACCTTC.

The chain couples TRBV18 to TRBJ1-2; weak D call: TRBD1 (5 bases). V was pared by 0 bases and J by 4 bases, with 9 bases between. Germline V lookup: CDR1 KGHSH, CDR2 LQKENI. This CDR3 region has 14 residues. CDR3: CASSPPDIGYGYTF. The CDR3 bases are TGTGCCAGCTCACCACCGGACATTGGCTATGGCTACACCTTC.

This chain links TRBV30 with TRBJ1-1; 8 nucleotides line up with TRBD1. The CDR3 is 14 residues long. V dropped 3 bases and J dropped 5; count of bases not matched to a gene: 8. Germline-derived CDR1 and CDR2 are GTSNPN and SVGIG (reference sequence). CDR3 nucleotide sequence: TGTGCCTGGAGCCCACTCAGGGGGCAAACTGAAGCTTTCTTT. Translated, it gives CAWSPLRGQTEAFF.

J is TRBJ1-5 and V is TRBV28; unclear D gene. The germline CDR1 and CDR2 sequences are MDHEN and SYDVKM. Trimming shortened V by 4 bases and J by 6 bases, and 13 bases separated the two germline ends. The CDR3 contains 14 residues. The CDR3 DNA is TGTGCCAGCAGTTATGCGGGGAGTAGTCAGCCCCAGCATTTT. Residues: CASSYAGSSQPQHF.

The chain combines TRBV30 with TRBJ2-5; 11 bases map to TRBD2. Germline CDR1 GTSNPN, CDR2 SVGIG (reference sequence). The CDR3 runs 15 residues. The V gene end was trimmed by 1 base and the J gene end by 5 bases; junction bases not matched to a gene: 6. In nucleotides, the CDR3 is TGTGCCTGGAGTGGTAGCGGGGGGGCTGTTGAGACCCAGTACTTC. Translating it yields CAWSGSGGAVETQYF.

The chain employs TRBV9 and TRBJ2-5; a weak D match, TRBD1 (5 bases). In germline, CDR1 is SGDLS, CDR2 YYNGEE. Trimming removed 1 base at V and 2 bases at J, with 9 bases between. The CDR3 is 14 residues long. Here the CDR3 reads CASSVYSGQETQYF. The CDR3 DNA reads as TGTGCCAGCAGCGTATATTCAGGGCAAGAGACCCAGTACTTC.

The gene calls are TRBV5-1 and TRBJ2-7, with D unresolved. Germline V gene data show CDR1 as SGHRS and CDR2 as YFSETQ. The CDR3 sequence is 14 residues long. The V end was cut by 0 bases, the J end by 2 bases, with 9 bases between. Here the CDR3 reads CASSLVTQTYEQYF. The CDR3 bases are TGCGCCAGCAGCTTGGTTACTCAAACCTACGAGCAGTACTTC.

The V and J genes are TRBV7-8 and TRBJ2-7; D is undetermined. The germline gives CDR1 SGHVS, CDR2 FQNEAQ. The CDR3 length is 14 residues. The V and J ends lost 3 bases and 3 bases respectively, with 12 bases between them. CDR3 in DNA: TGTGCCAGCAGCTTCGGTATTATGAACTACGAGCAGTACTTC. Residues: CASSFGIMNYEQYF.

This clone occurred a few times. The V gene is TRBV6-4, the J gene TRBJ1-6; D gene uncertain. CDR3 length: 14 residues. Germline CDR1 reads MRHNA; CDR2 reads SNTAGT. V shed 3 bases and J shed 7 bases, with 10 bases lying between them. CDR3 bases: TGTGCCAGCAGTGAGCGGGAATCCAATTCACCCCTCCACTTT. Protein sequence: CASSERESNSPLHF.

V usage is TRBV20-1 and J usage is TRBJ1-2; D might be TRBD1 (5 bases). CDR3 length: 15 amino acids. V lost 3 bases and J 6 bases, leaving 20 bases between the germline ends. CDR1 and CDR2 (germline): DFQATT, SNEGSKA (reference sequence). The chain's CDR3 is CSASVWMGQLDGYTF. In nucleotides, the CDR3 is TGCAGTGCTAGTGTATGGATGGGGCAGTTAGATGGCTACACCTTC.

The CDR3: CASSWGTGGRNTIYF. DNA for the CDR3: TGTGCCAGCAGCTGGGGGACAGGGGGCAGAAACACCATATATTTT. This chain links TRBV5-5 with TRBJ1-3, with 12 bases matching TRBD1. Germline V lookup: CDR1 SGHKS, CDR2 YYEKEE (reference sequence). J gave up 5 bases and V 3 bases, and 3 bases lay outside the gene matches. The CDR3 has 15 residues.

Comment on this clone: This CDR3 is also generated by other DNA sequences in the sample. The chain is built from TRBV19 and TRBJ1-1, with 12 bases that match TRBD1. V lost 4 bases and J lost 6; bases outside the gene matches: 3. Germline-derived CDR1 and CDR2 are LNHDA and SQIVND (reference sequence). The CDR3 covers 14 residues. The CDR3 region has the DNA TGTGCCAGTAGTAAAGGGACAGGGGGCTCTGAAGCTTTCTTT. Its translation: CASSKGTGGSEAFF.

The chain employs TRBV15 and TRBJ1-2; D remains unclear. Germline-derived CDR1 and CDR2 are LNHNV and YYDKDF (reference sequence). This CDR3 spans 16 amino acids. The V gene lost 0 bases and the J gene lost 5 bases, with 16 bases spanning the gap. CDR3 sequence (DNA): TGTGCCACCAGCAGAGACTCGGCCAGCAGTACTTATGGCTACACCTTC. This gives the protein CATSRDSASSTYGYTF.

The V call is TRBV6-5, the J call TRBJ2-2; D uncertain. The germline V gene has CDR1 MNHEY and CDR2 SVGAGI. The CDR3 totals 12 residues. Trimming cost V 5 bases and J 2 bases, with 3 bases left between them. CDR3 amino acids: CASSINTGELFF. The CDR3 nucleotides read TGTGCCAGCAGTATAAACACCGGGGAGCTGTTTTTT.

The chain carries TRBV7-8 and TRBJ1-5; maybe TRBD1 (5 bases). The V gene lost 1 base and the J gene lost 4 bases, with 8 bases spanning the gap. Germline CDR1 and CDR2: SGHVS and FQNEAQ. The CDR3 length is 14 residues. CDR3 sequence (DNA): TGTGCCAGCAGCTTAGTTTCAGGGAATCAGCCCCAGCATTTT. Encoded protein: CASSLVSGNQPQHF.

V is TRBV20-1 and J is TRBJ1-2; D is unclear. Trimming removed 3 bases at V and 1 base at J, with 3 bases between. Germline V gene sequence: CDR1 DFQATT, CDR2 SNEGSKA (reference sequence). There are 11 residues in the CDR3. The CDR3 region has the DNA TGCAGTGCTAGCGGTAACTATGGCTACACCTTC. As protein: CSASGNYGYTF.

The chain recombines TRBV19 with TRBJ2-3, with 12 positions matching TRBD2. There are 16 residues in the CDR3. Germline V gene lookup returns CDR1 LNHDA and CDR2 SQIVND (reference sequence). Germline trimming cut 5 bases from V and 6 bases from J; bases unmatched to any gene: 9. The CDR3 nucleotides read TGTGCCAGTAGTCCTCTAGCGGGGGGGTGGCCCGATACGCAGTATTTT. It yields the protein CASSPLAGGWPDTQYF. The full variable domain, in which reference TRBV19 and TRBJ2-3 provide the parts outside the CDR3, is DGGITQSPKYLFRKEGQNVTLSCEQNLNHDAMYWYRQDPGQGLRLIYYSQIVNDFQKGDIAEGYSVSREKKESFPLTVTSAQKNPTAFYLCASSPLAGGWPDTQYFGPGTRLTVL.

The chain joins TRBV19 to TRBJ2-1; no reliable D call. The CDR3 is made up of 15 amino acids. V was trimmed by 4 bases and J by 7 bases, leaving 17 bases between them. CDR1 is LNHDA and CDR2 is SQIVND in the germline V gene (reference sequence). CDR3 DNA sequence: TGTGCCAGTAGTAAGGTTCCACATATGGAAAATGAGCAGTTCTTC. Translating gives CASSKVPHMENEQFF.

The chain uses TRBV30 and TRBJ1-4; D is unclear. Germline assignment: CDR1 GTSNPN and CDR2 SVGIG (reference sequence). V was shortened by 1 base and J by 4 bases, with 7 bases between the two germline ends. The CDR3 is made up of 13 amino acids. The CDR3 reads CAWSAQVNEKLFF. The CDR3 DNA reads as TGTGCCTGGAGTGCTCAGGTTAATGAAAAACTGTTTTTT.

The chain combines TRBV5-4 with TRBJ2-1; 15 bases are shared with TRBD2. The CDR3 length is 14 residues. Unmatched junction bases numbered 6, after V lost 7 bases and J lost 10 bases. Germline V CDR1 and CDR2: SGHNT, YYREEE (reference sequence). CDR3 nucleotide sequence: TGTGCCAGCGGACCGGGACTAGCGGGAGGCGAGCAGTTCTTC. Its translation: CASGPGLAGGEQFF.

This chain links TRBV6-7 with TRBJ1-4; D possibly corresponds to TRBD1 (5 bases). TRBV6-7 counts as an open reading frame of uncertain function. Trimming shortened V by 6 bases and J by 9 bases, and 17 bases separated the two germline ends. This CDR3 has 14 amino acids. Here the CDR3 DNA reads TGTGCCAGCAGCTCCGGGACGGGTGATAAAAAACTGTTTTTT. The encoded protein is CASSSGTGDKKLFF.

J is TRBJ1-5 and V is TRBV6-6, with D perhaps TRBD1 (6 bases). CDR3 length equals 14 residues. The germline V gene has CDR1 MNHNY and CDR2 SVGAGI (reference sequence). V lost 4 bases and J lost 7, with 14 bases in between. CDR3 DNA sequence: TGTGCCAGCAGTTCGCCAGGGGAAGGACAGCCCCAGCATTTT. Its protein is CASSSPGEGQPQHF.

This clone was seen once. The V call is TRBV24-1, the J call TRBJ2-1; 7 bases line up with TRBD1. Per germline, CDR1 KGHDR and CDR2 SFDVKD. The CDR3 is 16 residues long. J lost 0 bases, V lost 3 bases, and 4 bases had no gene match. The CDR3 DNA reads TGTGCCACCAGTGATCCCGGGACAGACTCCTACAATGAGCAGTTCTTC. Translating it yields CATSDPGTDSYNEQFF.

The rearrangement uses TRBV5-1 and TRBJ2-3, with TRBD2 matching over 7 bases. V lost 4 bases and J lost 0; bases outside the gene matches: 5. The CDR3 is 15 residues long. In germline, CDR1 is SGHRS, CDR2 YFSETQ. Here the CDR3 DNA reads TGCGCCAGCAGCGGGAGGGCCACTAGCACAGATACGCAGTATTTT. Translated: CASSGRATSTDTQYF. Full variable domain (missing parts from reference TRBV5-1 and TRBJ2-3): KAGVTQTPRYLIKTRGQQVTLSCSPISGHRSVSWYQQTPGQGLQFLFEYFSETQRNKGNFPGRFSGRQFSNSRSEMNVSTLELGDSALYLCASSGRATSTDTQYFGPGTRLTVL.

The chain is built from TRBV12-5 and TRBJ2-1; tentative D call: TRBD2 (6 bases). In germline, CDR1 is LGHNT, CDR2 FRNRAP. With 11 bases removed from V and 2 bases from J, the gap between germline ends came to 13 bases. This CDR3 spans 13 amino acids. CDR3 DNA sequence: TGTGCTGGGAGTACGGGAGCCTACAATGAGCAGTTCTTC. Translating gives CAGSTGAYNEQFF.